This TCR beta chain was captured by sequencing in a study of T-cell reconstitution after alpha-beta-depleted transplantation in children. Study outcomes and limitations: The authors attributed T-cell counts and diversity one year after transplant mostly to newly produced T cells. As was reported, about two months after transplant, alpha-beta T cells came from several hundred expanded graft clones. Surviving thymic progenitors and recipient T cells were the source of high TCRbeta diversity at day 60 in some patients.

The CDR3 covers 18 residues. V trimming: 0 bases; J trimming: 4 bases; junction bases outside the gene matches: 4. Germline assignment: CDR1 SGHAT and CDR2 FQNNGV. Preparing the TCRbeta library involved the use of unique molecular identifiers. TCRdb reprocessed the PCR reads via MiXCR and lists one record per CDR3 protein. The sample consists of a few hundred thousand distinct CDR3 sequences, 10% to 15% of them appearing once. By sample fraction, this clonotype is medium-sized. The antigen is undetermined. The genes are TRBV11-2 and TRBJ2-1, with 15 nucleotides matching TRBD2. Here the sequenced sample was PBMCs, mostly from graft donor cells, taken 360 days after TCRalphabeta/CD19-depleted stem cell transplant. This clonotype was obtained from a male patient younger than 18 who had a stem cell transplant for acute myeloid leukemia, so the T cells may come from the graft donor. The CDR3 sequence: CASSLEGTSGRYYNEQFF. The CDR3 nucleotides are TGTGCCAGCAGCTTAGAGGGGACTAGCGGGAGGTATTACAATGAGCAGTTCTTC.